The entry below gives a single TCR beta chain sequence along with its context. Its antigen is still unknown. The sample originates from a study of T cell responses to AZD1222 COVID-19 vaccine. Study-wide points: A rise in Spike-specific TCR breadth and depth followed two AZD1222 doses. With dominance at 160-218 and 743-854, vaccine-associated CD4 TCRs spanned spike.

The CDR3 totals 13 residues. The ends were cut back, 7 bases at V and 7 bases at J, with 11 bases in the middle. Germline V gene lookup returns CDR1 SEHNR and CDR2 FQNEAQ (reference sequence). Generated by immunoSEQ multiplex PCR, the TCRdb table keeps only in-frame clones and is missing some. Its clone listing holds 150,000 or so clones. The specimen was peripheral blood. This clonotype was obtained from an adult in good health. The V call is TRBV7-9, the J call TRBJ1-6, with D perhaps matching TRBD1 (5 bases). The CDR3 loop is CASMGVGNSPLHF. The CDR3 DNA reads TGTGCCAGCATGGGGGTGGGAAATTCACCCCTCCACTTT.